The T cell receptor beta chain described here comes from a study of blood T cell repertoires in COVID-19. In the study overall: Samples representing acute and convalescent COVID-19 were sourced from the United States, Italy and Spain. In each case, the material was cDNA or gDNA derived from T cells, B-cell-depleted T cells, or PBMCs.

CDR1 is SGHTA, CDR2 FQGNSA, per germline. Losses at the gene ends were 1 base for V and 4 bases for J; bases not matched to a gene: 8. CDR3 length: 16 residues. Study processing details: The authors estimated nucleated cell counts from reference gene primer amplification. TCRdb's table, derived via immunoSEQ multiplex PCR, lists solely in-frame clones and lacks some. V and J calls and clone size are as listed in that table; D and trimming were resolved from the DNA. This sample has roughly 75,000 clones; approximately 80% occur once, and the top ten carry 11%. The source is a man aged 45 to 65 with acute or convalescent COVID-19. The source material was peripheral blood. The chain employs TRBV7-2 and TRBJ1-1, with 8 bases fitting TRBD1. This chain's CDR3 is CASSLDLGQGGTEAFF. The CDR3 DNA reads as TGTGCCAGCAGCTTAGACCTTGGACAGGGCGGCACTGAAGCTTTCTTT.